The present TCR beta chain was sequenced within a study of blood T cell repertoires in COVID-19 (dated by TCRdb to 2020 to 2022). Concerning the study at large: The collaborator samples originated in the United States, Italy and Spain and spanned the acute and convalescent phases of COVID-19. The sample metadata nearly always contained a de-identified subject ID, COVID-19 status, age in years and sex. Deeply sampled blood TCRbeta repertoires from subjects exposed to, actively infected with, or recovered from COVID-19 were included in the dataset. A freely available public database, intended as a resource for researchers studying the immune response to SARS-CoV-2, is where the repertoires were released. The prospective study material was composed of cDNA or gDNA derived from T cells, B-cell-depleted T cells, or PBMCs. Where available, HLA class I and class II types were obtained from metadata supplied by the sample provider rather than from assay-based typing. The samples were drawn from the first 160 participants of the ongoing ImmuneRACE study and from 1,254 subjects provided by 6 global collaborators.

What the authors observed across the whole study: How much clinical and demographic metadata was included differed by source and by participant, and the metadata was provided uncurated.

To note about this clone: Its cognate antigen has yet to be identified. One base away there is no much larger clone; base qualities are not given.

V was cut back by 6 bases and J by 4 bases, leaving a gap of 15 bases between them. The germline V gene (reference sequence) yields LNHDA for CDR1 and SQIVND for CDR2. From cysteine to phenylalanine, the CDR3 is 14 amino acids long. The read is trimmed to its CDR3 DNA, 42 bases read in frame from base 1. Enrolling through a virtual design, the prospective study's participants ranged in age from roughly 18 to 100 years and lived across more than 20 United States geographic areas. Cohort assignment in the prospective study relied on participant-reported clinical history from a screening survey and a study questionnaire. A participant counted as exposed if, within 2 weeks of entering the study, that participant had been in contact with someone who had a PCR-confirmed or clinician-diagnosed COVID-19 case. In the prospective study, mobile phlebotomists collected whole blood, serum and a nasopharyngeal or oropharyngeal swab from each participant. Participants in the prospective study had the option to provide additional blood draws and questionnaires over a roughly 2-month period. Before DNA extraction, prospective study blood samples were shipped either frozen or at room temperature.

TCRbeta CDR3 regions were amplified from genomic DNA using the immunoSEQ Assay, a bias-controlled multiplex PCR. As for the authors' bioinformatics: Nucleated cell counts per sample were estimated from amplification of reference gene primers within the assay. To quantify the absolute abundance of each unique TCRbeta CDR3 rearrangement, sequence reads were collapsed and filtered. For each sample, productive Simpson clonality was calculated by taking the square root of Simpson's diversity index across productive rearrangements. TCRdb provides this immuneACCESS table in a form limited to in-frame rearrangements. Some clones are lacking; in checked studies, under half of them reflect an unresolved V gene, and why the rest are absent is not known. The V and J calls and the clone size are those of that table, but D and trimming were determined from the DNA. The sample table contains roughly 400,000 clones; only one count was recorded for about 88% of them. The top ten clonotypes cover about 1.4% of the sample.

The specimen was PBMCs or T cells enriched from blood (not recorded which). The rearranged chain carries TRBV19 and TRBJ1-2; TRBD1 is a weak D gene call, 6 bases matching. The clonotype originates from a woman between 18 and 29 years old who had been exposed to COVID-19. The bases are TGTGCCAGTAGCCGAAGGGGGGGGGTCTATGGCTACACCTTC. The encoded protein is CASSRRGGVYGYTF.